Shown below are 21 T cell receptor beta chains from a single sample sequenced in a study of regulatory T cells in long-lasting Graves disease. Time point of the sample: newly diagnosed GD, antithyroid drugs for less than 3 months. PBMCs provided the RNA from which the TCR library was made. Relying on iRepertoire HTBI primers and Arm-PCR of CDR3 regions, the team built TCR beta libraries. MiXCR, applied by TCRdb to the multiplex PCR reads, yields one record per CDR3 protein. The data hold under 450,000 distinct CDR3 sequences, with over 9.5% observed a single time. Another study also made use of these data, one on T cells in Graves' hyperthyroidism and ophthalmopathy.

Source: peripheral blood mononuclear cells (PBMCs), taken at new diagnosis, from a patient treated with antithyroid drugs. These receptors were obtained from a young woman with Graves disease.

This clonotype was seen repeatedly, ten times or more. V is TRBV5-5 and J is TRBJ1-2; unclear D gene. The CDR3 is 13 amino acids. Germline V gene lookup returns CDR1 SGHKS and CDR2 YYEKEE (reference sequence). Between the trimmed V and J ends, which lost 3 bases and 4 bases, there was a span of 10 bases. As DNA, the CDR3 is TGTGCCAGCAGCTCGGTGGGCGGCTATGGCTACACCTTC. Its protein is CASSSVGGYGYTF. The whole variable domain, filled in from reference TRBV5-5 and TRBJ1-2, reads DAGVTQSPTHLIKTRGQQVTLRCSPISGHKSVSWYQQVLGQGPQFIFQYYEKEERGRGNFPDRFSARQFPNYSSELNVNALLLGDSALYLCASSSVGGYGYTFGSGTRLTVV.

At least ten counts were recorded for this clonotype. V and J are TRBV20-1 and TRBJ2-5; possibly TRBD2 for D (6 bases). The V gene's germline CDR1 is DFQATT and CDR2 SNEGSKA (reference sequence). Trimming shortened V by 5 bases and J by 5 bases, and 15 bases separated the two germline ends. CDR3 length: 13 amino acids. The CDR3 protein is CSAVSGVYETQYF. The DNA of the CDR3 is TGCAGTGCTGTATCGGGGGTATATGAGACCCAGTACTTC.

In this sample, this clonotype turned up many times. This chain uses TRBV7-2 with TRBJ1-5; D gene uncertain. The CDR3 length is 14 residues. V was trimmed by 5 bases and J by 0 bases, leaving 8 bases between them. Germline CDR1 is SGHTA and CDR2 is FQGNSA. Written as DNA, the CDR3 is TGTGCCAGCAGCCGCGGGGTTAGCAATCAGCCCCAGCATTTT. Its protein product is CASSRGVSNQPQHF.

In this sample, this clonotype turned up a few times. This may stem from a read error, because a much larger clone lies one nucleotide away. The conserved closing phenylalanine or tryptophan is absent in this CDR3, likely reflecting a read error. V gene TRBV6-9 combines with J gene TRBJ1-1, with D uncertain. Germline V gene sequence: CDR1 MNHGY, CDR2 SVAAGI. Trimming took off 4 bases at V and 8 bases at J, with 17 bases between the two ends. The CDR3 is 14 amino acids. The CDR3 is CASSSVEDGREAFL. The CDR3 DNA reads TGTGCCAGCAGTTCCGTAGAGGATGGACGGGAAGCTTTCCTT.

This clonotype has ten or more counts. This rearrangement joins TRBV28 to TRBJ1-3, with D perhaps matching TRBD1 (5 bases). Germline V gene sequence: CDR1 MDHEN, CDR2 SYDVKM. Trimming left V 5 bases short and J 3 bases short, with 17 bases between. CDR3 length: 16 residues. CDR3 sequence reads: CASSPADWGDGNTIYF. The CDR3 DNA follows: TGTGCCAGCAGTCCCGCCGATTGGGGCGATGGAAACACCATATATTTT.

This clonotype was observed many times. The DNA for the CDR3 is TGTGCCAGCAGCCGAGGACTAGCAGTGCAGTTCTTC. It encodes CASSRGLAVQFF. The chain couples TRBV3-1 to TRBJ2-1, with 8 bases aligning to TRBD2. V lost 4 bases and J lost 12; bases outside the gene matches: 5. The germline CDR1 and CDR2 sequences are LGHDT and YNNKEL (reference sequence). This CDR3 spans 12 amino acids.

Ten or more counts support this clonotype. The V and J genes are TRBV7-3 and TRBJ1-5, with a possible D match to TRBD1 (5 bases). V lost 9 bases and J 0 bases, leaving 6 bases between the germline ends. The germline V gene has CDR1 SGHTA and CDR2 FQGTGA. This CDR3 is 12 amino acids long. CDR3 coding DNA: TGTGCCAGGGGGCATAGCAATCAGCCCCAGCATTTT. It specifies CARGHSNQPQHF.

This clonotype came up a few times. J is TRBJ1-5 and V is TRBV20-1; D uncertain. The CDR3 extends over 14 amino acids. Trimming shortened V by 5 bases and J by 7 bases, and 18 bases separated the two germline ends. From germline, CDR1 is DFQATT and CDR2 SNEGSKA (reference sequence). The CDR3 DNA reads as TGCAGTGCTGGAGGAAGGGATTTAGGGCAGCCCCAGCATTTT. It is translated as CSAGGRDLGQPQHF.

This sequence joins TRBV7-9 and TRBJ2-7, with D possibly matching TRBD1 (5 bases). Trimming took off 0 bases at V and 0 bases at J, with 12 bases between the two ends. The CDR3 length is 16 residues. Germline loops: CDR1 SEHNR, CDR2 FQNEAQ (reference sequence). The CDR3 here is CASSLAKAGNSYEQYF. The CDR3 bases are TGTGCCAGCAGCTTAGCAAAAGCAGGGAACTCCTACGAGCAGTACTTC.

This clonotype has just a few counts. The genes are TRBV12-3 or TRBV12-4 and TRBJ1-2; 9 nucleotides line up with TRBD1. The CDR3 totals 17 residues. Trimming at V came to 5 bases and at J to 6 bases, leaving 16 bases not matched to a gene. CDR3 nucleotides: TGTGCCAGCAGTCAGACAGGGGGGGGGACCCTTCGGAATGGCTACACCTTC. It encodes CASSQTGGGTLRNGYTF.

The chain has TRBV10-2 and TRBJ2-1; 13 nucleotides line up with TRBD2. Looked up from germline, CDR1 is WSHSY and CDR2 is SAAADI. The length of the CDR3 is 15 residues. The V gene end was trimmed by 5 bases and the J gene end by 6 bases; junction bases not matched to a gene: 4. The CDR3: CASSKGLAGVNEQFF. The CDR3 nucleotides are TGCGCCAGCAGTAAAGGACTAGCGGGAGTCAATGAGCAGTTCTTC.

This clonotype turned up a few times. CDR3 protein: CASSVGFSGNTIYF. CDR3 DNA: TGTGCCAGCAGCGTGGGCTTCTCTGGAAACACCATATATTTT. V is TRBV9 and J is TRBJ1-3; D is ambiguous. V lost 2 bases to trimming and J lost 0 bases, with 6 bases between them. Germline V CDR1 and CDR2: SGDLS, YYNGEE. The CDR3 runs 14 residues.

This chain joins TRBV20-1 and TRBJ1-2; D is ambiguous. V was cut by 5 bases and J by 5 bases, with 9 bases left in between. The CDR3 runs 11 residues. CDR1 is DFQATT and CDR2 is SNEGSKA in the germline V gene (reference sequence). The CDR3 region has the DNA TGCAGTGCTGCTAACAGTTATGGCTACACCTTC. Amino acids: CSAANSYGYTF.

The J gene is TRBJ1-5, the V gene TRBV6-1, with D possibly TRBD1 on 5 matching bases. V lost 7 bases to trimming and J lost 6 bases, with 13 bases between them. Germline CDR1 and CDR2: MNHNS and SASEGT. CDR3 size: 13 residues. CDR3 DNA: TGTGCCAGCATTAGGGGTCCGGGTCAGCCCCAGCATTTT. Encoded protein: CASIRGPGQPQHF.

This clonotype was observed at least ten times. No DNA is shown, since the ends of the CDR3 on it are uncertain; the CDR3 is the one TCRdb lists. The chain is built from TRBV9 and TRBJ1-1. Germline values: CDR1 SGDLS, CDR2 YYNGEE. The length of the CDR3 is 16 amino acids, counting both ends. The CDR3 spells CASSVGGGTVYTEAFF.

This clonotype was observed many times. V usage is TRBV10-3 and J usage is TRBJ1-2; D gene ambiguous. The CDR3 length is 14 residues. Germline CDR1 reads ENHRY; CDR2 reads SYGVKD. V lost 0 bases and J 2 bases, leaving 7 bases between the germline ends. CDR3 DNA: TGTGCCATCAGTGAGTCAACAGAGAACTATGGCTACACCTTC. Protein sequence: CAISESTENYGYTF.

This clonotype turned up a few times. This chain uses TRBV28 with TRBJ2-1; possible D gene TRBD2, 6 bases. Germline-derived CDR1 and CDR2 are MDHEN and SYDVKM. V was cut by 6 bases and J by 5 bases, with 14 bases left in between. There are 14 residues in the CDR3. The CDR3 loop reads CASSLEGLNNEQFF. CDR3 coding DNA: TGTGCCAGCAGCCTCGAGGGACTGAACAATGAGCAGTTCTTC.

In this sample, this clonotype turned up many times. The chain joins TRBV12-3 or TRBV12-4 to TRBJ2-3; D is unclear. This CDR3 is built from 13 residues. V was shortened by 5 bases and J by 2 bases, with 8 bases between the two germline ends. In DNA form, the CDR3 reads TGTGCCAGCAGTCCCCTCACCACAGATACGCAGTATTTT. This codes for CASSPLTTDTQYF.

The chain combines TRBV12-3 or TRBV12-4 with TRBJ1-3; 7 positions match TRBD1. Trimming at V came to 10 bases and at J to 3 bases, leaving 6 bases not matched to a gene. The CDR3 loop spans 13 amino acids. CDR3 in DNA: TGTGCCACCCTAGACAGGGTTGGAAACACCATATATTTT. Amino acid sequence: CATLDRVGNTIYF.

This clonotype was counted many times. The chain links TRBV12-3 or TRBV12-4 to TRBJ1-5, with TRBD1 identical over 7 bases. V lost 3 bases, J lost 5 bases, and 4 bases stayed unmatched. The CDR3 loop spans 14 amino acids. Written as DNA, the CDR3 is TGTGCCAGCAGTTTTCGCAGGGGGGATCAGCCCCAGCATTTT. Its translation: CASSFRRGDQPQHF.

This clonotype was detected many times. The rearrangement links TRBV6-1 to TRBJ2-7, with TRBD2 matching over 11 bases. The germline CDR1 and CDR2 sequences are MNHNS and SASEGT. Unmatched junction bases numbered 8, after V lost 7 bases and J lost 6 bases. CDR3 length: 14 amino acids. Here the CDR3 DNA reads TGTGCCAGCACCATCCTAGCGGGAGGTACCGAGCAGTACTTC. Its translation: CASTILAGGTEQYF.